Detailed here is one T cell receptor (beta chain). Per the original methods: Amplified reference gene primers provided the basis for estimating nucleated cell counts. Profiled with immunoSEQ multiplex PCR; TCRdb holds only in-frame clones, not every one. The V and J calls and the clone size are those of that table, but D and trimming were determined from the DNA. The sample carries tens of thousands of clones, approximately 86% recorded once. The sample is drawn from a study of blood T cell repertoires in COVID-19. Overall study: Researchers got acute and convalescent COVID-19 samples from the United States, Italy and Spain. T cells, B-cell-depleted T cells, or PBMCs provided the cDNA or gDNA that served as material.

The CDR3 is made up of 14 amino acids. V lost 7 bases and J lost 5; bases outside the gene matches: 9. Germline V lookup: CDR1 MNHEY, CDR2 SVGAGI. The sequenced sample was peripheral blood. V is TRBV6-5 and J is TRBJ2-5, with TRBD2 matching over 8 bases. This clonotype originated in a man aged 45-60 years with active COVID-19. The CDR3 nucleotides are TGTGCCAGCACCCAAGGGGGACTAGGGGAGACCCAGTACTTC. Protein product: CASTQGGLGETQYF.